The text below deals with one T cell receptor beta chain. Profiling relied on immunoSEQ multiplex PCR, and the TCRdb table lists in-frame clones only, not all of them. This sample has roughly 72,000 clones, with roughly 84% found just once. This specimen comes from a study of T cell clones after liver transplantation. Across the study: Post-transplant blood was tracked for graft-donor-reactive T cell clones identified in a pre-transplant mixed lymphocyte reaction.

The sample here was CD4+ T cells from blood, taken 48 months after liver transplant. The sequence was collected from a human patient who received a liver transplant. Some T cells may have originated in the graft donor.

DNA for the CDR3: TGCGCCAGCAGCTTGGGGCTTTGGGGAAACGAGCAGTACTTC. As protein: CASSLGLWGNEQYF. This chain joins TRBV5-1 and TRBJ2-7; no reliable D call. Trimming stripped 0 bases from V and 5 bases from J, with 12 bases between. Germline CDR1 is SGHRS and CDR2 is YFSETQ. The CDR3 spans 14 residues.